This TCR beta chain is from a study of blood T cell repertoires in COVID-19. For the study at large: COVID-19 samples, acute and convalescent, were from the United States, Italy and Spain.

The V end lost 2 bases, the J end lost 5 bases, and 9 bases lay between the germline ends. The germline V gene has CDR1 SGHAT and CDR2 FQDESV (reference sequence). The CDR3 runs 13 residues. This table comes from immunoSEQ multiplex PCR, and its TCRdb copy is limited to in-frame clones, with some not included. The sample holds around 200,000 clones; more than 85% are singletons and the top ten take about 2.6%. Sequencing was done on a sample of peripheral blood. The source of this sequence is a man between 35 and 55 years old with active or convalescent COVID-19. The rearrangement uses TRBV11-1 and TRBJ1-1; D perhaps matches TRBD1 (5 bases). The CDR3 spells CASSLFGGTEAFF. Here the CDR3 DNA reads TGTGCCAGCAGCTTATTCGGGGGGACTGAAGCTTTCTTT.